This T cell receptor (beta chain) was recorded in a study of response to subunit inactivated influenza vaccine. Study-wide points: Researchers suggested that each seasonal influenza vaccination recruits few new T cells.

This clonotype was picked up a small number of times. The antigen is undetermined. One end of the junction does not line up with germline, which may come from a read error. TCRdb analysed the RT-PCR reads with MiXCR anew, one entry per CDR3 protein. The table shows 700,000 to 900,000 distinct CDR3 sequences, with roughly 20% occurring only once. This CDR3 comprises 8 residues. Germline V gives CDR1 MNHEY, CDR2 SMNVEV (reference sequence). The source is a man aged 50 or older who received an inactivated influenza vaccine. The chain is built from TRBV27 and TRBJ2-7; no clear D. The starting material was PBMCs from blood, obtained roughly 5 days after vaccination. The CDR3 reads CASSLPHF. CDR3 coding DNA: TGTGCCAGCAGTTTACCGCACTTC.